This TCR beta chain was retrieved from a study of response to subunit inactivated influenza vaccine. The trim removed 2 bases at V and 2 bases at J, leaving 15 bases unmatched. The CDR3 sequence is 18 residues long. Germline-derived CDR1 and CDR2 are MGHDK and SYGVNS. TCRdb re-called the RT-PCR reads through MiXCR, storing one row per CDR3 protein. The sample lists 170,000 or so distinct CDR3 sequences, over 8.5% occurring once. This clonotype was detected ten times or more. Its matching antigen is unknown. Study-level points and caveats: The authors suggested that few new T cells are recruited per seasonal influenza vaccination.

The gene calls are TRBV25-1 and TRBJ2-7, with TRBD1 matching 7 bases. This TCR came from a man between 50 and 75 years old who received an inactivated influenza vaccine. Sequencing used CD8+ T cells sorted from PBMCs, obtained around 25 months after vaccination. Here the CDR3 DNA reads TGTGCCAGCAGTGAAGGCTCGTGGGACAGCCGGTCCCCCTACGAGCAGTACTTC. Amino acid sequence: CASSEGSWDSRSPYEQYF.